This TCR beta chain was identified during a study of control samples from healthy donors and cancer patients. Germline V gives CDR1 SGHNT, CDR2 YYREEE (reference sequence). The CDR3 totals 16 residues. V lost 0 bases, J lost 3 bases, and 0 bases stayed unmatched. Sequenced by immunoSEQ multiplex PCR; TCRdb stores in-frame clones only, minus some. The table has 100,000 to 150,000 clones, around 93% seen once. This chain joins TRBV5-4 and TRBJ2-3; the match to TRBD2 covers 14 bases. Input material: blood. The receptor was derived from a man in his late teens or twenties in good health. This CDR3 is CASSLGTSGGTDTQYF. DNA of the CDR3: TGTGCCAGCAGCTTGGGGACTAGCGGGGGGACAGATACGCAGTATTTT.